The T cell receptor beta chain described here comes from a study of shared clonotypes between healthy human individuals. General study findings and limits: Sharing across several donors was seen in 4.5% to 6.5% of naive CD4 clonotypes. Relative to clonotypes present in all four donors, those not shared had lower generation probabilities.

Trimming at V came to 3 bases and at J to 9 bases, leaving 5 bases not matched to a gene. The CDR3 runs to 16 residues. Germline V gene lookup returns CDR1 MGHRA and CDR2 YSYEKL. About this clone itself: The target antigen is unknown.

Sorted-subset replicate PCR reactions contained 150 to 200 ng DNA, corresponding to approximately 30,000 T cell genomes. Generated by immunoSEQ multiplex PCR, the TCRdb table keeps only in-frame clones and is missing some. The data show around 2.5 million clones, roughly 93% seen once. The rearrangement uses TRBV4-1 and TRBJ2-1; the match to TRBD2 covers 16 bases. Input material: naive CD4+ T cells from PBMCs. Subset specified: CD45RA+ positively selected. The receptor comes from a man aged 18 to 29 in good health. Some clones in this sample may be carry-over from other donors' samples. The CDR3 loop is CASSQGLAGGPGEQFF. DNA of the CDR3: TGCGCCAGCAGCCAGGGACTAGCGGGAGGGCCCGGTGAGCAGTTCTTC.